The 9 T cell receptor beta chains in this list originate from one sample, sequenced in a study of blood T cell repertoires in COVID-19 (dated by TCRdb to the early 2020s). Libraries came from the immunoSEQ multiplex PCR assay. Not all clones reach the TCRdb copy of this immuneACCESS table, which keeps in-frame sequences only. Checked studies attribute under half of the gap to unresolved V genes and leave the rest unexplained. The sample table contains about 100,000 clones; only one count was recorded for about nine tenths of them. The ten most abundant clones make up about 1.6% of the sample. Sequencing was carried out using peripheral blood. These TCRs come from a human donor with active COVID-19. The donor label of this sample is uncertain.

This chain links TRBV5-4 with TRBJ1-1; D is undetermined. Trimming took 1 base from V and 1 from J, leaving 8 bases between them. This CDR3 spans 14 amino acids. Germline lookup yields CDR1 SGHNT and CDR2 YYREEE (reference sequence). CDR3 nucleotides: TGTGCCAGCAGCTTGCAATCCCCGAACACTGAAGCTTTCTTT. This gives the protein CASSLQSPNTEAFF. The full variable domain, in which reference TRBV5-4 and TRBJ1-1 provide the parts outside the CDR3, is ETGVTQSPTHLIKTRGQQVTLRCSSQSGHNTVSWYQQALGQGPQFIFQYYREEENGRGNFPPRFSGLQFPNYSSELNVNALELDDSALYLCASSLQSPNTEAFFGQGTRLTVV.

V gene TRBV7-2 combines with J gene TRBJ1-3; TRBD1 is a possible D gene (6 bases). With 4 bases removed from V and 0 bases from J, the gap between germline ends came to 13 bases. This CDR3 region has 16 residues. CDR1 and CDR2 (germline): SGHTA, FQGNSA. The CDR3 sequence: CASSSRQESSGNTIYF. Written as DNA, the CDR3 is TGTGCCAGCAGCTCCCGACAGGAGAGCTCTGGAAACACCATATATTTT.

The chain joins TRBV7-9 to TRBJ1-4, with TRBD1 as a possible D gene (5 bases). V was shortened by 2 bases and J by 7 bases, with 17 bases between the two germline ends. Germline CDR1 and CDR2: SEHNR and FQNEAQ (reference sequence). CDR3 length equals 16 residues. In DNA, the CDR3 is TGTGCCAGCAGCTTAATGGGGCCAGGGATTAGTGAAAAACTGTTTTTT. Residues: CASSLMGPGISEKLFF.

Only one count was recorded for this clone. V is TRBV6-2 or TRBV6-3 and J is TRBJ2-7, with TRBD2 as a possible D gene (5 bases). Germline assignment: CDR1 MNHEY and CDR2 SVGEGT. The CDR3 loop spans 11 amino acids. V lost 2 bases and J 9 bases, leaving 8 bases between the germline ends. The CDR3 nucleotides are TGTGCCAGCAGTTACGCAAGCGGGCAGTACTTC. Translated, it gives CASSYASGQYF.

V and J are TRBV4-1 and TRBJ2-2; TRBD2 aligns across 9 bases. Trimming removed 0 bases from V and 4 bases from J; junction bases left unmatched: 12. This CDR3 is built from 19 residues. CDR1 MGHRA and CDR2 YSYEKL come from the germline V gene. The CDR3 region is CASSQEGLGAGGVTGELFF. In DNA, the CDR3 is TGCGCCAGCAGCCAAGAGGGTCTCGGAGCGGGGGGCGTCACCGGGGAGCTGTTTTTT.

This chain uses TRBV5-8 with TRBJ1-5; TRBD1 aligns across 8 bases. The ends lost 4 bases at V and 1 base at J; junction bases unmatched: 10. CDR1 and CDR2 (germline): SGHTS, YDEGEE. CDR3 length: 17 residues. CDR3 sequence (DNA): TGTGCCAGCAGCCTCTGGACAGGGATTATGAGCAATCAGCCCCAGCATTTT. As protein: CASSLWTGIMSNQPQHF.

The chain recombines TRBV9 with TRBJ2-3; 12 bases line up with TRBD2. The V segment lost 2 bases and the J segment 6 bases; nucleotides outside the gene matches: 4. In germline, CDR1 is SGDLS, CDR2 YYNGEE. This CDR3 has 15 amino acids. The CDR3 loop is CASSVAGTSGDTQYF. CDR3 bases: TGTGCCAGCAGCGTTGCCGGGACTAGCGGGGATACGCAGTATTTT.

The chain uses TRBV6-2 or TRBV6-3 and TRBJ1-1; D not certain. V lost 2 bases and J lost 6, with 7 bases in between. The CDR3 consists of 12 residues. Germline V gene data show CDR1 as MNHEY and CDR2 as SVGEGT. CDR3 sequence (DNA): TGTGCCAGCAGTTACCGGGAGGCTGAAGCTTTCTTT. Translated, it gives CASSYREAEAFF.

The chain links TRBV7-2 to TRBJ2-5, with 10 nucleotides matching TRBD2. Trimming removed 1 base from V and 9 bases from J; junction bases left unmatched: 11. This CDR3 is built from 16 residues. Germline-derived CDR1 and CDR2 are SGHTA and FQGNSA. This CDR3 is CASSLEIAGGGRAQYF. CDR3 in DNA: TGTGCCAGCAGCTTAGAAATAGCGGGGGGCGGGAGGGCCCAGTACTTC.